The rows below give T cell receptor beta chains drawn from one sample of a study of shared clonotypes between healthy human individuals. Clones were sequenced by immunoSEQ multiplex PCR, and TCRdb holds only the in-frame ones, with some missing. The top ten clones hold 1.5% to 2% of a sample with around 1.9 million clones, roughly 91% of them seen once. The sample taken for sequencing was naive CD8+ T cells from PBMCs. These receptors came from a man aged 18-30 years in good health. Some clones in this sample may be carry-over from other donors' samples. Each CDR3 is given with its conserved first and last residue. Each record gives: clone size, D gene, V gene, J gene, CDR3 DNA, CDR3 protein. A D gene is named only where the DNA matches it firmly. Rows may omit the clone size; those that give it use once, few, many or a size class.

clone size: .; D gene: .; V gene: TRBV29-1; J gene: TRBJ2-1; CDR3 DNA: TGCAGCGAGGGAGACAGTCTCTCCTACAATGAGCAGTTCTTC; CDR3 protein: CSEGDSLSYNEQFF
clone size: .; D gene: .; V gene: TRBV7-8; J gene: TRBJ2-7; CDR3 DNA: TGTGCCAGCAGCTTAGGGGGTTGGGTTTCCGAGCAGTACTTC; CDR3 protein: CASSLGGWVSEQYF
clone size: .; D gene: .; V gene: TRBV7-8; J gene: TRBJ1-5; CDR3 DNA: TGTGCCAGCAGCTTAACCGGCAGGGGAGGCCAGCCCCAGCATTTT; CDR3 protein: CASSLTGRGGQPQHF
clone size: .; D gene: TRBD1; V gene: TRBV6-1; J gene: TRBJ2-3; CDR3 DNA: TGTGCCAGCAGTGAAGGAGGGGGCGGAAGCACAGATACGCAGTATTTT; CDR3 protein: CASSEGGGGSTDTQYF
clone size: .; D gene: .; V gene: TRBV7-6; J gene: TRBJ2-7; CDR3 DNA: TGTGCCAGCAGCTCCCGACAGCTTTACGAGCAGTACTTC; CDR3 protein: CASSSRQLYEQYF
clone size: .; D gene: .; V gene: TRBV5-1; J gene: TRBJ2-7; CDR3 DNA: TGCGCCAGCAGCCAGTTTTCCGGGGCTCCTAGCTCCTACGAGCAGTACTTC; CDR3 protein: CASSQFSGAPSSYEQYF
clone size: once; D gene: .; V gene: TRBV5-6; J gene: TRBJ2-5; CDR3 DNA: TGTGCCAGCAGCAGGGGGGATAGCGTACCCCCCCAAGAGACCCAGTACTTC; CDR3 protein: CASSRGDSVPPQETQYF
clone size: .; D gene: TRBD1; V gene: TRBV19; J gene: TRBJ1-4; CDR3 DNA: TGTGCCAGTAGTATCCTCGAGCAGGGGGCGCCTTATGAAAAACTGTTTTTT; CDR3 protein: CASSILEQGAPYEKLFF
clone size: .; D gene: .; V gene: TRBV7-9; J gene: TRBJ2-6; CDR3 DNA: TGTGCCAGCAGCTTATCGGATATCTCTGGGGCCAACGTCCTGACTTTC; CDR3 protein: CASSLSDISGANVLTF
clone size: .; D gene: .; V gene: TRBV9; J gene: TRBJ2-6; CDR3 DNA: TGTGCCAGCACCTCCTCGGGAGGGGCCAACGTCCTGACTTTC; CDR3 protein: CASTSSGGANVLTF
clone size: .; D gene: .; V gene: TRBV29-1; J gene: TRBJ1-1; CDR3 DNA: TGCAGCGTTATCCCTCTCCGGGACAAAGCCGCTTTCTTT; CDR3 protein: CSVIPLRDKAAFF
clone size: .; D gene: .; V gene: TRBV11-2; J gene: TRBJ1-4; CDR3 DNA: TGTGCCAGCAGCTTAGGAGAAAAACTGTTTTTT; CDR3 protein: CASSLGEKLFF
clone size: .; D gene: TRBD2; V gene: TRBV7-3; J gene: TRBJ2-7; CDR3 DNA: TGTGCCAGCAGCTTAAAAGCGGGAAAATGGAACGAGCAGTACTTC; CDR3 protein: CASSLKAGKWNEQYF
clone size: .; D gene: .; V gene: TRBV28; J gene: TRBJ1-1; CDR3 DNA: TGTGCCAGCAGTTTCCCCCCCCGGCAGTCTCACACTGAAGCTTTCTTT; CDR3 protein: CASSFPPRQSHTEAFF
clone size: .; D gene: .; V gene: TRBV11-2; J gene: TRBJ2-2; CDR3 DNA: TGTGCCAGCAGCCCTAGGGGTACAGGGAGTGAGCTGTTTTTT; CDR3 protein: CASSPRGTGSELFF
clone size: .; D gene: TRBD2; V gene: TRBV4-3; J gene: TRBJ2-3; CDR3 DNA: TGCGCCAGCAGCCCGGGGACTAGCGCCACAGATACGCAGTATTTT; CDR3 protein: CASSPGTSATDTQYF